This TCR beta chain stems from a study of regulatory T cells in long-lasting Graves disease. Findings and caveats of the study: Among samples with persistent disease, TRBV28, TRBJ1-2 and TRBJ2-5 were favored.

To make TCR beta libraries, researchers used iRepertoire HTBI primers and Arm-PCR of CDR3 regions. In the original analysis: Sample data revealed approximately 60 TRBV and 12 to 15 TRBJ segments. Via MiXCR, TCRdb re-called the multiplex PCR reads, giving one row per CDR3 protein. TCRdb's processing, not the study's, gives the V and J calls here. This sample has 250,000 to 400,000 distinct CDR3 sequences, with over 15% found just once. This clonotype was detected many times. The antigen is undetermined. Trimming cost V 4 bases and J 1 base; bases outside gene matches: 11. Germline CDR1 reads SGHRS; CDR2 reads YFSETQ. The length of the CDR3 is 18 residues. The time point was: newly diagnosed GD, antithyroid drugs for less than 3 months. PBMC RNA was the source of the TCR library.

The TCR comes from a female donor with Graves disease. The chain uses TRBV5-1 and TRBJ2-3, with 11 bases lining up with TRBD2. Sequenced here: peripheral blood mononuclear cells (PBMCs), sampled at new diagnosis, from a patient treated with antithyroid drugs. The CDR3 DNA is TGCGCCAGCAGCCCCCTAGCGGGAGGAACCTTAGGCACAGATACGCAGTATTTT. Amino acid sequence: CASSPLAGGTLGTDTQYF.